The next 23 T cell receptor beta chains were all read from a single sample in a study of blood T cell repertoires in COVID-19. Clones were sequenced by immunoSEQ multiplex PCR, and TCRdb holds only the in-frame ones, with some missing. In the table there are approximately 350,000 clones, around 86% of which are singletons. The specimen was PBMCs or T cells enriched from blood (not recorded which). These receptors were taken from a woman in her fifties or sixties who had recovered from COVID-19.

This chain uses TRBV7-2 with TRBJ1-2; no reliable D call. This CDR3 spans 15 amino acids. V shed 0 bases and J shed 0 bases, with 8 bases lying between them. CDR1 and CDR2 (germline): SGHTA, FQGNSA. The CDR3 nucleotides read TGTGCCAGCAGCTTAGCGAGGGCAGCTAACTATGGCTACACCTTC. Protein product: CASSLARAANYGYTF.

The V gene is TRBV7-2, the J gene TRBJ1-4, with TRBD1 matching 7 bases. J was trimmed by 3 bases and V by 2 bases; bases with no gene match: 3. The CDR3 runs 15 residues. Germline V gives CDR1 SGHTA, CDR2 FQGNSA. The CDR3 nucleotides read TGTGCCAGCAGCTTATCGACAGGGTCTAATGAAAAACTGTTTTTT. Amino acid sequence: CASSLSTGSNEKLFF. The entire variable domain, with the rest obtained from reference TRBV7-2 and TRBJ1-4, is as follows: GAGVSQSPSNKVTEKGKDVELRCDPISGHTALYWYRQSLGQGLEFLIYFQGNSAPDKSGLPSDRFSAERTGGSVSTLTIQRTQQEDSAVYLCASSLSTGSNEKLFFGSGTQLSVL.

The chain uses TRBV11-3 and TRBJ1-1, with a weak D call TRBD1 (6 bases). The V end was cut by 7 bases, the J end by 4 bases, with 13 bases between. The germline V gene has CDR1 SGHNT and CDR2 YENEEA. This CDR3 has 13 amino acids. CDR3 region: CASTQGWSTEAFF. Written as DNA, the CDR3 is TGTGCCAGCACTCAGGGGTGGAGCACTGAAGCTTTCTTT.

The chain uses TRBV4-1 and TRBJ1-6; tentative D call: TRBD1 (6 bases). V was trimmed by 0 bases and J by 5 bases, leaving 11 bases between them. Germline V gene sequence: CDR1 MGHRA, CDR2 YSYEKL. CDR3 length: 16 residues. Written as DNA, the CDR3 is TGCGCCAGCAGCCAAGATACCGGACAGAATAATTCACCCCTCCACTTT. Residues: CASSQDTGQNNSPLHF.

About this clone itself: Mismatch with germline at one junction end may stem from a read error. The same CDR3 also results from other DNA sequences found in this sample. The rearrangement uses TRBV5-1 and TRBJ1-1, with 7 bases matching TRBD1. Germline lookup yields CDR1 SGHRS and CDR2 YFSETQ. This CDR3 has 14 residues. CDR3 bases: TGCGCCAGCAGTTTGGGGACAGTGAACACTGAAGCTTTCTTT. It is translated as CASSLGTVNTEAFF. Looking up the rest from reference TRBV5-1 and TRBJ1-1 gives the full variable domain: KAGVTQTPRYLIKTRGQQVTLSCSPISGHRSVSWYQQTPGQGLQFLFEYFSETQRNKGNFPGRFSGRQFSNSRSEMNVSTLELGDSALYLCASSLGTVNTEAFFGQGTRLTVV.

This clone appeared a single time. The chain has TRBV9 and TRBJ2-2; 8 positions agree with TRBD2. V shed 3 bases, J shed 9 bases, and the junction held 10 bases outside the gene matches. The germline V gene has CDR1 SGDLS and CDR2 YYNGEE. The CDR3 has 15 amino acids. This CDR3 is CASSDPTSVGRELFF. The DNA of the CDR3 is TGTGCCAGCAGCGACCCGACTAGCGTAGGCCGGGAGCTGTTTTTT.

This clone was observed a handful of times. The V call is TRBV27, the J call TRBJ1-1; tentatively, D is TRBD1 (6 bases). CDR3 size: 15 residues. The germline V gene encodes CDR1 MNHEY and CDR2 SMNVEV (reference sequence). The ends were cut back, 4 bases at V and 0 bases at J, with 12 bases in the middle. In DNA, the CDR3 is TGTGCCAGCAGTTCTCGAGGGGGAGTGAACACTGAAGCTTTCTTT. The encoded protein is CASSSRGGVNTEAFF.

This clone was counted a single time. The CDR3 nucleotides are TGTGCCAGCAGTGACAGGGTTTCGAGCAATCAGCCCCAGCATTTT. Translation: CASSDRVSSNQPQHF. The V call is TRBV2, the J call TRBJ1-5; D might be TRBD1 (5 bases). Between the trimmed V and J ends, which lost 3 bases and 1 base, there was a span of 10 bases. Germline V gene data show CDR1 as SNHLY and CDR2 as FYNNEI. The length of the CDR3 is 15 residues. The entire variable domain, with the rest obtained from reference TRBV2 and TRBJ1-5, is as follows: EPEVTQTPSHQVTQMGQEVILRCVPISNHLYFYWYRQILGQKVEFLVSFYNNEISEKSEIFDDQFSVERPDGSNFTLKIRSTKLEDSAMYFCASSDRVSSNQPQHFGDGTRLSIL.

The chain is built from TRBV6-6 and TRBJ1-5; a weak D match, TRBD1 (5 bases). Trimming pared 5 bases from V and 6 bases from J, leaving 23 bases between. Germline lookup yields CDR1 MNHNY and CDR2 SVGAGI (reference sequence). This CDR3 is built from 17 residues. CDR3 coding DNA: TGTGCCAGCAGTCCTGGGTTGGGCAGGGAGGCGGGTCAGCCCCAGCATTTT. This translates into CASSPGLGREAGQPQHF.

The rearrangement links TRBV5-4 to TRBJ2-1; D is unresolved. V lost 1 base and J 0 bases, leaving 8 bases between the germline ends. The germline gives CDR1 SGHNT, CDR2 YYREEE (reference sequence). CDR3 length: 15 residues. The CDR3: CASSLPSSSYNEQFF. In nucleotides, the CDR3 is TGTGCCAGCAGCTTGCCCTCCAGCTCCTACAATGAGCAGTTCTTC.

This CDR3 reads CASSLGGGFRETQYF. Here the CDR3 DNA reads TGTGCCAGCAGCTTAGGCGGGGGGTTTAGGGAGACCCAGTACTTC. The genes are TRBV7-2 and TRBJ2-5, with 8 positions matching TRBD2. The length of the CDR3 is 15 residues. V was clipped by 1 base and J by 5 bases; unmatched bases: 6. Germline CDR1 reads SGHTA; CDR2 reads FQGNSA.

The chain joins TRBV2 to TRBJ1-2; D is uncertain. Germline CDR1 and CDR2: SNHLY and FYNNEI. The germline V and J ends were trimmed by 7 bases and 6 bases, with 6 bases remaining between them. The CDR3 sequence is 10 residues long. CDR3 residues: CASTRDGYTF. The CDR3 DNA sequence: TGTGCCAGCACCCGAGATGGCTACACCTTC.

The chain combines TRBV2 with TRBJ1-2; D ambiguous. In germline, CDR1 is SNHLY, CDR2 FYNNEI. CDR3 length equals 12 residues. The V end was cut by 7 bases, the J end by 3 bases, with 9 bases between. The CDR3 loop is CASNGGYYGYTF. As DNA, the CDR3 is TGTGCCAGCAACGGCGGATACTATGGCTACACCTTC.

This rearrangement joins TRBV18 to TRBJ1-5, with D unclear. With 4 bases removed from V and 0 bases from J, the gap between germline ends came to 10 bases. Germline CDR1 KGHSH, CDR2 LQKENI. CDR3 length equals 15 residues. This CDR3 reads CASSLSANSNQPQHF. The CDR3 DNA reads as TGTGCCAGCTCACTCTCAGCGAATAGCAATCAGCCCCAGCATTTT.

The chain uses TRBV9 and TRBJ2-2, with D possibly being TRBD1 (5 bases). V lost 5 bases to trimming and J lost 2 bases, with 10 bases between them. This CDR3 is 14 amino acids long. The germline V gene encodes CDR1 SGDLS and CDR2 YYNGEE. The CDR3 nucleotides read TGTGCCAGCAGGAAGACAGAAAACACCGGGGAGCTGTTTTTT. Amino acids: CASRKTENTGELFF.

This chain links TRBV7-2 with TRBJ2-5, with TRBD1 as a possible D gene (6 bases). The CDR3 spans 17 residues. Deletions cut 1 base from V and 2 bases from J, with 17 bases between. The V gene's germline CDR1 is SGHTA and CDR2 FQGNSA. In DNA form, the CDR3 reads TGTGCCAGCAGCTTAGAGAGCAGGGGTGTGGGGCAAGAGACCCAGTACTTC. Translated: CASSLESRGVGQETQYF.

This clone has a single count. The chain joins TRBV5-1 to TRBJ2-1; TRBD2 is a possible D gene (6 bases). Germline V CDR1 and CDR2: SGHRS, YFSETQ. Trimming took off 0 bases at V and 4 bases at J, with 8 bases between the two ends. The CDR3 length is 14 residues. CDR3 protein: CASSLEGLYNEQFF. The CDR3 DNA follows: TGCGCCAGCAGCTTGGAGGGACTTTACAATGAGCAGTTCTTC.

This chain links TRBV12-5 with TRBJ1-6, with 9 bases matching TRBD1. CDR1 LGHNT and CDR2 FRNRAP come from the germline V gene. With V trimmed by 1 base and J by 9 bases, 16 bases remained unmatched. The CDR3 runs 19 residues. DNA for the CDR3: TGTGCTAGTGGTTTGGGTAGGGACAGGGTGAACCCTGGGACTTCACCCCTCCACTTT. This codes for CASGLGRDRVNPGTSPLHF.

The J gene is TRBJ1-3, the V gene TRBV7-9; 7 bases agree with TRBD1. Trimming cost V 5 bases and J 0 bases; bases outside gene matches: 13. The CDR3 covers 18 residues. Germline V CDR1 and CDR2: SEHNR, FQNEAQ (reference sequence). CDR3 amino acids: CASSTPWTGVYSGNTIYF. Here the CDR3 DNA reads TGTGCCAGCAGCACTCCCTGGACAGGAGTATACTCTGGAAACACCATATATTTT.

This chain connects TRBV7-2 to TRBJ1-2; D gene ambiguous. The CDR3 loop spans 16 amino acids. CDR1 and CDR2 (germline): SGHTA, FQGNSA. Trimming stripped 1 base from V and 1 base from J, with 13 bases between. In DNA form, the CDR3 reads TGTGCCAGCAGCTTAGTTTGGGTGAGCGATAACTATGGCTACACCTTC. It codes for CASSLVWVSDNYGYTF. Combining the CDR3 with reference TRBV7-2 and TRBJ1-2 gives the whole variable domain GAGVSQSPSNKVTEKGKDVELRCDPISGHTALYWYRQSLGQGLEFLIYFQGNSAPDKSGLPSDRFSAERTGGSVSTLTIQRTQQEDSAVYLCASSLVWVSDNYGYTFGSGTRLTVV.

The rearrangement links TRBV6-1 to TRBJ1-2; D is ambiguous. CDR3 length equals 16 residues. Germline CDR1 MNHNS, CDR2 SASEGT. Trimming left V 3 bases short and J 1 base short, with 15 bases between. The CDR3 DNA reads TGTGCCAGCAGTGACGGTCGTTTGTCGGGTAACTATGGCTACACCTTC. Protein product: CASSDGRLSGNYGYTF.

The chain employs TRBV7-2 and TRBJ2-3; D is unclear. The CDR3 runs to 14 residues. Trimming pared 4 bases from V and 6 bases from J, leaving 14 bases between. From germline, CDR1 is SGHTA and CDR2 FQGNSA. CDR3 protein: CASSSRTNWDTQYF. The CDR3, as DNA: TGTGCCAGCAGCTCAAGAACGAACTGGGATACGCAGTATTTT.

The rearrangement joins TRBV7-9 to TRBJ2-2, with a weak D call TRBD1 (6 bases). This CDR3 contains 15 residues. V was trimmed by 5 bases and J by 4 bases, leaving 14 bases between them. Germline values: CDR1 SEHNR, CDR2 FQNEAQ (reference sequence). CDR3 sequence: CASSPPGAGTGELFF. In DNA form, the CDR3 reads TGTGCCAGCAGCCCGCCAGGGGCGGGCACCGGGGAGCTGTTTTTT.